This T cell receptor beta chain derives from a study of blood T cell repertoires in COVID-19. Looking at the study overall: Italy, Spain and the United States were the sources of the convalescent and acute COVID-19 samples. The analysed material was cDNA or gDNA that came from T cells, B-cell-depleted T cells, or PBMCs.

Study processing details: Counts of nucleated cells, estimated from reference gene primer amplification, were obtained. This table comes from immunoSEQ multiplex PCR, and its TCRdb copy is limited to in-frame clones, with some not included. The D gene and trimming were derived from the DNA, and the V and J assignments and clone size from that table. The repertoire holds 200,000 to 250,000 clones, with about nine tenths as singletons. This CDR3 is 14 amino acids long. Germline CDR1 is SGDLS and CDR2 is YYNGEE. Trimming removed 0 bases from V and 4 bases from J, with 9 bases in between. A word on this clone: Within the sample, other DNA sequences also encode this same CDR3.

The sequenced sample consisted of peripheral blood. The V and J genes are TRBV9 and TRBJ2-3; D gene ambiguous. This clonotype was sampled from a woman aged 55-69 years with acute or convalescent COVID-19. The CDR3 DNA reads TGTGCCAGCAGCGTAGAGGCAGGCGCAGATACGCAGTATTTT. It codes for CASSVEAGADTQYF. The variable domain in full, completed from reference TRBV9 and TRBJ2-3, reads DSGVTQTPKHLITATGQRVTLRCSPRSGDLSVYWYQQSLDQGLQFLIQYYNGEERAKGNILERFSAQQFPDLHSELNLSSLELGDSALYFCASSVEAGADTQYFGPGTRLTVL.